The sequence of this T cell receptor beta chain was determined in a study of breast tumors, draining lymph nodes, adjacent tissues. Overall study findings and caveats: Tumor and nontumor repertoires were significantly more similar in luminal-like than in basal-like breast cancer. Tumor repertoires ranked between lymph nodes and nontumor tissue in diversity, with V and J gene preferences.

Samples came from axillary lymph nodes draining the breast cancer. Germline CDR1 reads SGHRS; CDR2 reads YFSETQ. This CDR3 contains 17 residues. For this clonotype: The antigen remains undetermined. A much larger clonotype is one base distant, so this may be a read error.

TCRdb reprocessed the multiplex PCR reads via MiXCR and lists one record per CDR3 protein. Altogether about 200,000 distinct CDR3 sequences are present, 30% to 40% being singletons, with the ten largest covering roughly 4%. This chain uses TRBV5-1 with TRBJ2-5; the D call may be TRBD1 or TRBD2 (6 bases each). Specimen: axillary lymph node tissue. This sequence originates from a female donor with breast cancer. Some clones in this sample may be carry-over from other donors' samples. The CDR3 loop reads CASNISPSGGYQEAQYF. The CDR3 bases are TGCGCCAGCAACATAAGCCCCTCCGGGGGCTATCAAGAGGCCCAGTACTTC.